This note documents a single T cell receptor beta chain sequence. As yet, its antigen is unknown. This specimen comes from a study of cytomegalovirus exposure and HLA in healthy donors. Notes on the study in general: The study recorded 150 to 200 TCR beta chains that were cytomegalovirus-associated. Previous analysis showed most TCR beta V segments were productive about 87% or about 30% of the time.

A multiplex PCR was run with 60 Vbeta primers and 13 Jbeta primers. The table came from immunoSEQ multiplex PCR; TCRdb's copy has only in-frame clones and leaves some out. The sample holds around 140,000 clones, about four fifths seen once. The germline V gene encodes CDR1 SGHVS and CDR2 FQNEAQ. CDR3 size: 14 residues. V lost 3 bases and J 2 bases, leaving 10 bases between the germline ends. The sequencing sample was made of PBMCs. The TCR comes from a middle-aged man in good health and CMV-seronegative. The chain uses TRBV7-8 and TRBJ1-2, with TRBD1 as a possible D gene (5 bases). The CDR3 region has the DNA TGTGCCAGCAGCTTGGGGGGTAACAACTATGGCTACACCTTC. Translation: CASSLGGNNYGYTF.